The next 18 T cell receptor beta chains were all read from a single sample in a study of metastatic and nonmetastatic thyroid tumors. TCRdb recomputed clones from the PCR reads via MiXCR. The sample holds approximately 37,000 clones; approximately 16% are singletons and the top ten take under 20%. All patients were treatment-naive before thyroid surgery. The sample was blood. The receptors originated from a male donor with papillary thyroid cancer or a benign thyroid nodule (not recorded which). Some clones in this sample may be carry-over from other donors' samples.

The chain recombines TRBV28 with TRBJ2-2; maybe TRBD2 (6 bases). This CDR3 has 17 residues. Germline values: CDR1 MDHEN, CDR2 SYDVKM. Trimming took off 5 bases at V and 5 bases at J, with 21 bases between the two ends. The CDR3 sequence is CASSTPVRAGRTGELFF. CDR3 in DNA: TGTGCCAGCAGTACCCCTGTGCGGGCGGGAAGAACCGGGGAGCTGTTTTTT.

At least ten counts were recorded for this clone. This rearrangement joins TRBV18 to TRBJ1-5; D is possibly TRBD1 (6 bases). CDR1 is KGHSH, CDR2 LQKENI, per germline. The ends were cut back, 4 bases at V and 5 bases at J, with 12 bases in the middle. The CDR3 is 14 amino acids. DNA for the CDR3: TGTGCCAGCTCACTGGAAGCAGGGGATCAGCCCCAGCATTTT. Protein sequence: CASSLEAGDQPQHF.

The chain employs TRBV12-3 or TRBV12-4 and TRBJ2-7; D gene uncertain. V was pared by 7 bases and J by 0 bases, with 13 bases between. The CDR3 extends over 14 amino acids. The CDR3 loop is CASNGQTGSYEQYF. DNA for the CDR3: TGTGCCAGCAATGGGCAGACCGGCTCCTACGAGCAGTACTTC.

Remarks on this clone: This may arise from a read error, as a much more abundant clone is one base away. This chain joins TRBV7-9 and TRBJ1-1; D unresolved. V lost 6 bases and J lost 6, with 8 bases in between. Per germline, CDR1 SEHNR and CDR2 FQNEAQ (reference sequence). This CDR3 has 11 amino acids. The CDR3 nucleotides read TGTGCCAGCAGGGGGATGTCTGAAGCTTTCTTT. This gives the protein CASRGMSEAFF.

This clone was seen repeatedly, ten times or more. The chain is built from TRBV12-3 or TRBV12-4 and TRBJ2-1; 12 nucleotides align to TRBD2. J gave up 7 bases and V 7 bases, and 5 bases lay outside the gene matches. This CDR3 region has 14 residues. Here the CDR3 reads CASTPTSGGNEQFF. The CDR3 DNA follows: TGTGCCAGCACCCCGACTAGCGGGGGTAATGAGCAGTTCTTC.

The chain has TRBV27 and TRBJ2-7, with 9 bases aligning to TRBD1. The V gene's germline CDR1 is MNHEY and CDR2 SMNVEV (reference sequence). The CDR3 sequence is 15 residues long. V shed 2 bases and J 0 bases; nucleotides not matched to a gene: 2. The CDR3 DNA is TGTGCCAGCAGTTTAGGGACAGGGAACTCCTACGAGCAGTACTTC. Its translation is CASSLGTGNSYEQYF.

This clone came up many times. This chain connects TRBV5-1 to TRBJ2-5; TRBD2 aligns across 7 bases. Germline CDR1 is SGHRS and CDR2 is YFSETQ. The CDR3 is 18 amino acids. V shed 3 bases and J 4 bases; nucleotides not matched to a gene: 18. CDR3: CASSWGGRGGSMGETQYF. CDR3 in DNA: TGCGCCAGCAGCTGGGGTGGTAGAGGCGGGAGTATGGGAGAGACCCAGTACTTC.

This clone was picked up many times. The chain couples TRBV25-1 to TRBJ2-3; 7 bases are shared with TRBD2. CDR1 is MGHDK and CDR2 is SYGVNS in the germline V gene. This CDR3 region has 17 residues. The V and J ends lost 4 bases and 8 bases, in that order; junction bases with no gene match: 18. CDR3 region: CASSVRIPGLTVGTQYF. For the CDR3, the DNA is TGTGCCAGCAGTGTCCGTATCCCGGGACTAACCGTAGGTACGCAGTATTTT.

The chain links TRBV20-1 to TRBJ2-5, with 13 bases aligning to TRBD2. CDR3 size: 14 residues. Germline V lookup: CDR1 DFQATT, CDR2 SNEGSKA (reference sequence). The V segment lost 8 bases and the J segment 9 bases; nucleotides outside the gene matches: 12. CDR3: CSTTTSGGGQAQYF. The DNA for the CDR3 is TGCAGTACCACTACTAGCGGGGGGGGTCAGGCCCAGTACTTC.

The V call is TRBV6-5, the J call TRBJ1-2, with D possibly matching TRBD1 (6 bases). The CDR3 length is 14 residues. Germline CDR1 is MNHEY and CDR2 is SVGAGI. The germline V and J ends were trimmed by 0 bases and 7 bases, with 12 bases remaining between them. This chain's CDR3 is CASSYSGGLTGYTF. The CDR3 nucleotides are TGTGCCAGCAGTTACTCTGGGGGGCTGACTGGCTACACCTTC.

This clone was observed at least ten times. The gene calls are TRBV7-8 and TRBJ2-7; 10 bases are shared with TRBD2. Germline-derived CDR1 and CDR2 are SGHVS and FQNEAQ. The length of the CDR3 is 15 residues. Trimming cost V 5 bases and J 3 bases; bases outside gene matches: 7. CDR3 loop: CASSQRTSGFYEQYF. For the CDR3, the DNA is TGTGCCAGCAGCCAGCGGACTAGCGGATTCTACGAGCAGTACTTC. Looking up the rest from reference TRBV7-8 and TRBJ2-7 gives the full variable domain: GAGVSQSPRYKVAKRGQDVALRCDPISGHVSLFWYQQALGQGPEFLTYFQNEAQLDKSGLPSDRFFAERPEGSVSTLKIQRTQQEDSAVYLCASSQRTSGFYEQYFGPGTRLTVT.

This clone was recorded many times. The chain combines TRBV30 with TRBJ1-6; D is ambiguous. The CDR3 is 12 residues long. V gave up 7 bases and J gave up 7 bases, with 11 bases separating them. From germline, CDR1 is GTSNPN and CDR2 SVGIG (reference sequence). CDR3 nucleotide sequence: TGTGCCTCGTGGCTCCGGAATTCACCCCTCCACTTT. Protein product: CASWLRNSPLHF. The full variable domain, in which reference TRBV30 and TRBJ1-6 provide the parts outside the CDR3, is SQTIHQWPATLVQPVGSPLSLECTVEGTSNPNLYWYRQAAGRGLQLLFYSVGIGQISSEVPQNLSASRPQDRQFILSSKKLLLSDSGFYLCASWLRNSPLHFGNGTRLTVT.

This clone was seen at least ten times. This chain uses TRBV10-3 with TRBJ2-5; D remains unclear. Trimming removed 6 bases from V and 2 bases from J, with 4 bases in between. Germline assignment: CDR1 ENHRY and CDR2 SYGVKD. This CDR3 contains 11 residues. In nucleotides, the CDR3 is TGTGCCATCAGCTCACAAGAGACCCAGTACTTC. Translating it yields CAISSQETQYF.

This clone has ten or more counts. The chain is built from TRBV4-1 and TRBJ2-3; no clear D. Trimming removed 4 bases at V and 5 bases at J, with 7 bases between. The V gene's germline CDR1 is MGHRA and CDR2 YSYEKL. This CDR3 is 12 amino acids long. CDR3 nucleotide sequence: TGCGCCAGCAGCCCCGATGGAGATACGCAGTATTTT. It encodes CASSPDGDTQYF.

Many counts were recorded for this clone. The gene calls are TRBV19 and TRBJ2-5; 8 bases match TRBD1. V shed 8 bases and J 2 bases; nucleotides not matched to a gene: 7. In germline, CDR1 is LNHDA, CDR2 SQIVND (reference sequence). The length of the CDR3 is 14 residues. Here the CDR3 DNA reads TGTGCCAGTTCTCTGGGGGACAGGCAAGAGACCCAGTACTTC. Translated, it gives CASSLGDRQETQYF.

With regard to this clone: In this CDR3 the conserved last residue, phenylalanine or tryptophan, is missing, so a read error is likely. The chain is built from TRBV5-1 and TRBJ2-5, with D tentatively TRBD1 or TRBD2 (5 bases each). The CDR3 consists of 16 residues. The germline V gene encodes CDR1 SGHRS and CDR2 YFSETQ. In DNA, the CDR3 is TGCGCCAGCAGCTTGGCCCCGGGACCTTTGGAAGAGACACAGTACATC. Translating it yields CASSLAPGPLEETQYI.

At least ten counts were recorded for this clone. The V gene is TRBV4-3, the J gene TRBJ2-3; D ambiguous. Trimming pared 4 bases from V and 2 bases from J, leaving 10 bases between. The CDR3 consists of 14 residues. Germline loops: CDR1 LGHNA, CDR2 YSLEER. The CDR3 sequence is CASSPYVTTDTQYF. DNA of the CDR3: TGCGCCAGCAGCCCCTACGTTACCACAGATACGCAGTATTTT.

This clone was seen at least ten times. The J gene is TRBJ2-3, the V gene TRBV19; D uncertain. V lost 7 bases, J lost 0 bases, and 11 bases lay in between. Per germline, CDR1 LNHDA and CDR2 SQIVND (reference sequence). CDR3 length: 14 residues. The CDR3 loop is CASKRVPSTDTQYF. The CDR3 nucleotides read TGTGCCAGTAAAAGGGTCCCTAGCACAGATACGCAGTATTTT. The variable domain in full, completed from reference TRBV19 and TRBJ2-3, reads DGGITQSPKYLFRKEGQNVTLSCEQNLNHDAMYWYRQDPGQGLRLIYYSQIVNDFQKGDIAEGYSVSREKKESFPLTVTSAQKNPTAFYLCASKRVPSTDTQYFGPGTRLTVL.